This T cell receptor (beta chain) was profiled in a study of CD8 T cells in Susac syndrome. With random hexamers, reverse transcription was performed on roughly 0.5 to 1 ug of RNA. By means of immunoSEQ multiplex PCR, TCR beta CDR3 spanning 54 Vbeta and 13 Jbeta underwent amplification. TCRdb independently ran MiXCR on the immunoSEQ multiplex PCR reads; one entry per CDR3 protein. The repertoire holds a few hundred thousand distinct CDR3 sequences, around 83% seen once, with over 0.095% in the top ten. Study-wide points: The authors acknowledged that the study's TCR sequencing and HLA analysis involved relatively few individuals.

The sample holds one count of this clonotype. Its antigen is not known. TCR beta from blood CD8+ and CD4+ T cells was sequenced. The multiple sclerosis control group comprised treatment-naive patients with stable or active relapsing-remitting disease. Per germline, CDR1 MDHEN and CDR2 SYDVKM. V was pared by 10 bases and J by 4 bases, with 13 bases between. There are 12 residues in the CDR3. The receptor comes from a human donor with multiple sclerosis. V usage is TRBV28 and J usage is TRBJ2-5, with D possibly TRBD2 on 6 matching bases. The material sequenced was CD8+ T cells from PBMCs. DNA for the CDR3: TGTGCCATCATGGAGGGATTAGAGACCCAGTACTTC. Amino acids: CAIMEGLETQYF.